This TCR beta chain was profiled in a study of blood T cells in healthy people across ages. This clonotype was detected only a few times. Germline V gene sequence: CDR1 MNHEY, CDR2 SVGAGI. This CDR3 contains 14 residues. V was shortened by 5 bases and J by 10 bases, with 19 bases between the two germline ends. Sample-barcoded 5' priming and a J-beta primer mix drove a second PCR of roughly 6 to 12 cycles. Every cDNA molecule carried a tag from a template-switch adaptor bearing 12 random nucleotides. TCRdb redid the calling of the 5' RACE reads with MiXCR, one entry per CDR3 protein. The table lists about 1.7 million distinct CDR3 sequences, 28% of them singletons.

This TCR was recovered from a woman aged 25 to 39 in good health. The chain employs TRBV6-5 and TRBJ2-3; D is possibly TRBD2 (6 bases). Sequenced material: blood. The CDR3 reads CASSPSGVADAQYF. The CDR3 bases are TGTGCCAGCAGTCCTTCGGGGGTTGCGGATGCGCAGTATTTT.